This T cell receptor beta chain was documented in a study of blood T cell repertoires in COVID-19. Data came from immunoSEQ multiplex PCR; TCRdb stores just in-frame clones and leaves some out. The sample holds under 200,000 clones; 75% to 90% are singletons and the top ten take around 3.7%. The germline CDR1 and CDR2 sequences are SEHNR and FQNEAQ (reference sequence). V lost 10 bases to trimming and J lost 0 bases; unmatched junction nucleotides: 13. The CDR3 runs to 18 residues. The clonotype originates from a woman aged 55-70 years who had recovered from COVID-19. The chain recombines TRBV7-9 with TRBJ2-5; 14 positions match TRBD2. Sequencing was done on a sample of PBMCs or T cells enriched from blood (not recorded which). CDR3 sequence: CATATGTSGGLYQETQYF. CDR3 coding DNA: TGTGCCACGGCCACCGGGACTAGCGGGGGCCTGTACCAAGAGACCCAGTACTTC. Supplemented by reference TRBV7-9 and TRBJ2-5, the full variable domain reads DTGVSQNPRHKITKRGQNVTFRCDPISEHNRLYWYRQTLGQGPEFLTYFQNEAQLEKSRLLSDRFSAERPKGSFSTLEIQRTEQGDSAMYLCATATGTSGGLYQETQYFGPGTRLLVL.